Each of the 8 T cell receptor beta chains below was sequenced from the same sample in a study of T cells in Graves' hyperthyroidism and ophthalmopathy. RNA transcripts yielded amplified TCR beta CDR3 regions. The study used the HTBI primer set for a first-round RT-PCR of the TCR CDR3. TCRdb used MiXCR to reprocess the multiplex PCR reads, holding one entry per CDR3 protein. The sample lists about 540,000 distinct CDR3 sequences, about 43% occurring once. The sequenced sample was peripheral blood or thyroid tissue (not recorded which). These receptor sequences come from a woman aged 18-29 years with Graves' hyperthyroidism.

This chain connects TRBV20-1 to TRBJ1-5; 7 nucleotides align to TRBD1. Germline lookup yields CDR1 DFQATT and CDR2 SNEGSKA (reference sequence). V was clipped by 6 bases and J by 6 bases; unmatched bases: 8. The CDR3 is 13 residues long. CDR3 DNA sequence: TGCAGTGCCGGGACAGCGGACGGTCAGCCCCAGCATTTT. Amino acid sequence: CSAGTADGQPQHF.

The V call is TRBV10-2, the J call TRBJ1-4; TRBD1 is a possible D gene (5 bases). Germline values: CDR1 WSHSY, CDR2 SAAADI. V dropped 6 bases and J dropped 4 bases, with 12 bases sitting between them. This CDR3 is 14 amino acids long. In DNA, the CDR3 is TGCGCCAGCAGCGCGGGACGCCGTAATGAAAAACTGTTTTTT. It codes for CASSAGRRNEKLFF.

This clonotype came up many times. The DNA for the CDR3 is TGTGCCAGCAGCTTAAGAGGGGTGGGAGGCGGGGCCTACGAGCAGTACTTC. Encoded protein: CASSLRGVGGGAYEQYF. The chain uses TRBV13 and TRBJ2-7; possibly TRBD2 for D (6 bases). V lost 2 bases to trimming and J lost 2 bases, with 19 bases between them. This CDR3 contains 17 residues. Looked up from germline, CDR1 is PRHDT and CDR2 is FYEKMQ (reference sequence). The variable domain in full, completed from reference TRBV13 and TRBJ2-7, reads AAGVIQSPRHLIKEKRETATLKCYPIPRHDTVYWYQQGPGQDPQFLISFYEKMQSDKGSIPDRFSAQQFSDYHSELNMSSLELGDSALYFCASSLRGVGGGAYEQYFGPGTRLTVT.

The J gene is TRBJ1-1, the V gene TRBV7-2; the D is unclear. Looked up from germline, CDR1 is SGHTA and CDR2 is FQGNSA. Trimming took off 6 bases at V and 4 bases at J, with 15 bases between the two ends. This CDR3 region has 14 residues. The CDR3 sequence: CASSLNGVATEAFF. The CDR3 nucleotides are TGTGCCAGCAGTTTAAACGGGGTGGCCACTGAAGCTTTCTTT.

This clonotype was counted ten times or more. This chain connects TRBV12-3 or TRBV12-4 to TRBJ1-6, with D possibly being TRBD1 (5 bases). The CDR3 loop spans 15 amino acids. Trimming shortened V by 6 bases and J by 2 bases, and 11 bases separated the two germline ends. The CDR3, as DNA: TGTGCCAGCAGCACCAGGGCCACCTATAATTCACCCCTCCACTTT. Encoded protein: CASSTRATYNSPLHF.

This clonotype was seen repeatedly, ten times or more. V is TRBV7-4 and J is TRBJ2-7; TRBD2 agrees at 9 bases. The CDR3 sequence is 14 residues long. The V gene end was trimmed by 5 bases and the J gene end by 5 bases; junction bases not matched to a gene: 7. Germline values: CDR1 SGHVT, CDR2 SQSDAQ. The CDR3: CASSRAGGPNEQYF. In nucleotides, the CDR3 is TGTGCCAGCAGCCGAGCGGGAGGCCCCAACGAGCAGTACTTC.

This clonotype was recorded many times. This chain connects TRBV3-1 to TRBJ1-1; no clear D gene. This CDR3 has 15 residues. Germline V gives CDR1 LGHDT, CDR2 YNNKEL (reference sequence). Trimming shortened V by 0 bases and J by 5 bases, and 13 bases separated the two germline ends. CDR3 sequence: CASSQEGAAHTEAFF. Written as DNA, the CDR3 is TGTGCCAGCAGCCAAGAAGGAGCGGCCCATACTGAAGCTTTCTTT.

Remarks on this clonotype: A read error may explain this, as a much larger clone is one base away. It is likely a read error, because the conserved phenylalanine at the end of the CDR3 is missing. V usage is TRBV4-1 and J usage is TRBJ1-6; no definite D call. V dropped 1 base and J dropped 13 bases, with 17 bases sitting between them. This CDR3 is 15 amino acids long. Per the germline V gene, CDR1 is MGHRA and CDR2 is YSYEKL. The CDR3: CASSQGFVAAIPLHL. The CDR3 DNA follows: TGCGCCAGCAGCCAAGGGTTTGTCGCGGCCATCCCCCTCCACCTT.